This record looks at one T cell receptor beta chain sequence and its context. This entry is derived from a study of T cells after somatic rescue of genetic block. TCRdb's table, derived via immunoSEQ multiplex PCR, lists solely in-frame clones and lacks some. The profile shows about 88,000 clones, over 80% of them singletons. CDR1 is GTSNPN and CDR2 is SVGIG in the germline V gene (reference sequence). This CDR3 region has 14 residues. V was shortened by 3 bases and J by 6 bases, with 16 bases between the two germline ends. This clonotype was obtained from a woman aged 18-29 years. The material sequenced was peripheral blood mononuclear cells (PBMCs). The rearrangement links TRBV30 to TRBJ2-3, with D possibly matching TRBD1 (6 bases). The CDR3 DNA is TGTGCCTGGAGCCCGGGACATCTTTCGGATACGCAGTATTTT. This encodes CAWSPGHLSDTQYF.